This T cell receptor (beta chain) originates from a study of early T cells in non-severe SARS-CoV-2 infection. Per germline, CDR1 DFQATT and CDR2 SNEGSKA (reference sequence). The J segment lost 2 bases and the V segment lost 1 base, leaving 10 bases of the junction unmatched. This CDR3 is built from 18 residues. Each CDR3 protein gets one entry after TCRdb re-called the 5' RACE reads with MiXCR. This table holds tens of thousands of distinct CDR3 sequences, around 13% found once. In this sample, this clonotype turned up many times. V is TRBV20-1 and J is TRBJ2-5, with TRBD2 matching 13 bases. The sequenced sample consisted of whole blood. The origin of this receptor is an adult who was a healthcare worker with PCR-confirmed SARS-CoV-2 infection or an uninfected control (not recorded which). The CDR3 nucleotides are TGCAGTGCTAGAGGGACCCAGGGACTAGCGGGGCCTCAAGAGACCCAGTACTTC. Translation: CSARGTQGLAGPQETQYF.